The source of this T cell receptor beta chain is a study of T cell responses to AZD1222 COVID-19 vaccine (dated by TCRdb to about 2021). For the study in its entirety: AZD1222 recipients whose second dose came at about 4 weeks and those whose second dose came at about 12 weeks were combined into one group, since spike-specific TCR depth and breadth did not differ between the two schedules. Trial participants were enrolled by age into 18-55, 56-69 and 70-plus year subgroups, with roughly 150, 30 and 60 TCR-sequenced participants respectively. TCR sequencing was performed for 230 to 250 trial participants, of whom roughly 200 were given two doses of AZD1222 and around 26 were given two doses of MenACWY control vaccine. Paper-wide results and their limitations: Participants were mostly white British, with more females than males. The authors suggested clonal diversity may have been underestimated. A significant rise in spike-specific TCR breadth and depth was observed after two AZD1222 doses relative to day 0 and relative to MenACWY recipients. Reportedly, close to half of the unique spike-specific TCRs recognized epitopes lying outside the regions that are mutated in the B.1.351 and B.1.1.7 variants. The 56-69-year group was small, and its depth increase did not reach significance, likely because of low power. CD4 TCRs associated with the vaccine covered the entire spike protein, and the dominant responses were in regions 160-218 and 743-854. Because no samples from the day 14 peak response were available, repertoires could be characterized only after the peak T cell response. Only six AZD1222 recipients were SARS-CoV-2 seropositive at baseline, limiting conclusions about previously exposed vaccinees.

The CDR3 regions of human TCRbeta chains were subjected to immunosequencing. The study's processing was this. TCRs in the repertoires were compared against a reference library of SARS-CoV-2-specific TCRs that had been generated with the MIRA antigen-specificity platform. Breadth was defined as the fraction of unique TCRs that were SARS-CoV-2-associated, and depth was defined as the fraction of total T cells that were SARS-CoV-2-associated. Each spike-specific TCR was assigned to its reactive spike region and to a CD4 or CD8 class using the MIRA data. Log10-transformed breadth and depth values were compared by one-way ANOVA with Sidak's multiple comparisons tests. The clones in this table, taken by TCRdb from immuneACCESS, are in-frame only. Not every clone is retained; where verified, under half of the shortfall comes from an unresolved V gene, and the cause of the rest is unknown. From that table come the V and J calls and clone size; the DNA was used to work out D and trimming. The sample yields around 100,000 clones; over 75% were counted once. The top ten clones comprise roughly a sixth of the sample.

Taken with the paper, the label for time point translates to: baseline before first vaccination. The vaccinee samples were drawn from two UK trials, COV001 and COV002, one of which was a single-blind randomized controlled phase 2/3 trial testing AZD1222 (ChAdOx1 nCoV-19) in healthy adults. Trial participant PBMC samples were collected at day 0 and day 28 after the second dose for TCRbeta chain sequencing. As for this clone: Its antigen target is currently unknown. The sample holds no much larger clone one base away, and base qualities are not on file.

V was cut back by 1 base and J by 0 bases, leaving a gap of 9 bases between them. From the cysteine up to the phenylalanine, the CDR3 has a length of 14 residues. Here the CDR3 DNA is all that survives: 42 bases in frame from base 1. The germline V gene (reference sequence) sets CDR1 to GTSNPN and CDR2 to SVGIG. The source was peripheral blood, collected on day 0 of AZD1222 vaccination. The rearranged chain carries TRBV30 and TRBJ1-1, with the D segment identity uncertain. The source is an adult in good health. The CDR3 here reads CAWSARTMNTEAFF. The bases are TGTGCCTGGAGTGCCAGGACCATGAACACTGAAGCTTTCTTT.